The 31 T cell receptor beta chains listed next were all sequenced from one sample in a study of blood T cell repertoires in COVID-19. Assay used: immunoSEQ multiplex PCR; TCRdb lists only in-frame clones, some missing. The sample has about 140,000 clones; 88% are singletons. Sequenced sample: peripheral blood. The origin of the receptors is a human donor with COVID-19, enrolled during active disease. The donor label of this sample is uncertain.

The chain's CDR3 is CAISPGQGPDTQYF. DNA of the CDR3: TGTGCCATCTCCCCGGGACAGGGCCCAGATACGCAGTATTTT. V is TRBV10-3 and J is TRBJ2-3; the match to TRBD1 covers 9 bases. Germline-derived CDR1 and CDR2 are ENHRY and SYGVKD. Trimming removed 8 bases from V and 4 bases from J; junction bases left unmatched: 7. This CDR3 is built from 14 residues.

This chain uses TRBV12-3 or TRBV12-4 with TRBJ1-6, with TRBD1 identical over 9 bases. The CDR3 is made up of 13 amino acids. Trimming removed 3 bases from V and 14 bases from J; junction bases left unmatched: 5. CDR3 amino acids: CASSFRDRATLHF. DNA for the CDR3: TGTGCCAGCAGTTTTAGGGACAGGGCTACCCTCCACTTT.

The chain links TRBV3-1 (or the pseudogene TRBV3-2) to TRBJ1-1, with D maybe TRBD1 (6 bases). CDR1 and CDR2 (germline): LGHDT, YNNKEL (reference sequence). The CDR3 is 15 amino acids. V shed 1 base and J shed 6 bases, with 15 bases lying between them. The CDR3 region is CASSQAPQGVAEAFF. The CDR3 nucleotides are TGTGCCAGCAGCCAAGCTCCACAGGGTGTCGCTGAAGCTTTCTTT.

J is TRBJ1-1 and V is TRBV30; D is undetermined. Trimming shortened V by 1 base and J by 5 bases, and 11 bases separated the two germline ends. The CDR3 spans 13 residues. Germline V CDR1 and CDR2: GTSNPN, SVGIG (reference sequence). The CDR3 region has the DNA TGTGCCTGGAGTGGACCAAGGCGGACTGAAGCTTTCTTT. Amino acid sequence: CAWSGPRRTEAFF.

J is TRBJ2-7 and V is TRBV28; D not certain. The CDR3 spans 10 residues. The V end was cut by 8 bases, the J end by 7 bases, with 9 bases between. CDR1 and CDR2 (germline): MDHEN, SYDVKM. The CDR3 reads CASESSEQYF. The CDR3 nucleotides are TGTGCCAGCGAATCCAGTGAGCAGTACTTC.

The V gene is TRBV6-4, the J gene TRBJ2-1; D not resolved. The CDR3 totals 14 residues. V was clipped by 4 bases and J by 6 bases, with 13 bases between them. Germline V gene lookup returns CDR1 MRHNA and CDR2 SNTAGT. The DNA of the CDR3 is TGTGCCAGCAGTGTCTTCCAAACTTCCAATGAGCAGTTCTTC. It codes for CASSVFQTSNEQFF.

Only one count was recorded for this clone. The CDR3 sequence is CASGRDQETQYF. CDR3 sequence (DNA): TGTGCCAGCGGCAGGGACCAAGAGACCCAGTACTTC. The chain has TRBV7-7 and TRBJ2-5; tentative D call: TRBD1 (5 bases). V dropped 8 bases and J dropped 0 bases, with 7 bases sitting between them. The CDR3 length is 12 residues. Germline V gene sequence: CDR1 SSHAT, CDR2 FNYEAQ (reference sequence).

The chain combines TRBV11-3 with TRBJ1-4; D possibly corresponds to TRBD1 (6 bases). Trimming shortened V by 5 bases and J by 8 bases, and 15 bases separated the two germline ends. Germline CDR1 reads SGHNT; CDR2 reads YENEEA. The CDR3 is 14 amino acids. CDR3 sequence: CASSQTRGSEKLFF. In DNA form, the CDR3 reads TGTGCCAGCAGCCAGACCAGGGGATCGGAAAAACTGTTTTTT.

This clone was seen a few times. The chain employs TRBV29-1 and TRBJ2-7; TRBD1 matches at 7 bases. V was pared by 4 bases and J by 2 bases, with 5 bases of the junction left unmatched. The CDR3 loop spans 13 amino acids. Germline CDR1 reads SQVTM; CDR2 reads ANQGSEA. Written as DNA, the CDR3 is TGCAGCGTTGCCGGACAGGAACCCTACGAGCAGTACTTC. Residues: CSVAGQEPYEQYF.

The J gene is TRBJ2-7, the V gene TRBV6-6, with 8 positions matching TRBD1. The germline V gene has CDR1 MNHNY and CDR2 SVGAGI (reference sequence). The CDR3 totals 15 residues. V was pared by 8 bases and J by 5 bases, with 14 bases of the junction left unmatched. Written as DNA, the CDR3 is TGTGCCAGCTACCTGACAGGGGTCGGACCCAACGAGCAGTACTTC. Its translation: CASYLTGVGPNEQYF.

This clone was recorded once. The chain is built from TRBV5-4 and TRBJ2-3; 11 bases fit TRBD2. Germline trimming cut 4 bases from V and 3 bases from J; bases unmatched to any gene: 4. CDR1 and CDR2 (germline): SGHNT, YYREEE (reference sequence). This CDR3 spans 15 amino acids. The CDR3 sequence: CASSPTSGRTDTQYF. CDR3 nucleotides: TGTGCCAGCAGCCCAACTAGCGGGAGAACAGATACGCAGTATTTT. Complete variable domain (other parts from reference TRBV5-4 and TRBJ2-3): ETGVTQSPTHLIKTRGQQVTLRCSSQSGHNTVSWYQQALGQGPQFIFQYYREEENGRGNFPPRFSGLQFPNYSSELNVNALELDDSALYLCASSPTSGRTDTQYFGPGTRLTVL.

The chain uses TRBV2 and TRBJ1-2, with a possible D match to TRBD1 (6 bases). V shed 4 bases and J shed 2 bases, with 20 bases lying between them. The germline V gene has CDR1 SNHLY and CDR2 FYNNEI. This CDR3 has 17 amino acids. This CDR3 reads CASSAPQGGAINYGYTF. The DNA for the CDR3 is TGTGCCAGCAGTGCCCCTCAAGGGGGGGCCATAAACTATGGCTACACCTTC.

The chain has TRBV11-2 and TRBJ1-4; TRBD1 matches 8 bases. Germline CDR1 SGHAT, CDR2 FQNNGV. V lost 1 base and J lost 12; bases outside the gene matches: 10. The CDR3 is 15 residues long. The CDR3 protein is CASSLGTGRSGELFF. CDR3 nucleotide sequence: TGTGCCAGCAGCTTAGGGACAGGGAGGTCGGGGGAACTGTTTTTT.

The gene calls are TRBV29-1 and TRBJ2-5; the D is unclear. CDR3 length: 12 residues. CDR1 is SQVTM and CDR2 is ANQGSEA in the germline V gene. The germline V and J ends were trimmed by 4 bases and 1 base, with 7 bases remaining between them. Written as DNA, the CDR3 is TGCAGCGTTGCTTGGGCCCAAGAGACCCAGTACTTC. Translation gives CSVAWAQETQYF.

The chain links TRBV13 to TRBJ2-7; D uncertain. V was cut by 0 bases and J by 2 bases, with 5 bases left in between. The CDR3 runs to 13 residues. CDR1 and CDR2 from the germline V gene are PRHDT and FYEKMQ (reference sequence). CDR3 region: CASSLGRTYEQYF. CDR3 DNA sequence: TGTGCCAGCAGCTTAGGGCGGACCTACGAGCAGTACTTC.

This chain links TRBV28 with TRBJ1-3; TRBD1 is a possible D gene (5 bases). From germline, CDR1 is MDHEN and CDR2 SYDVKM. Trimming removed 6 bases at V and 3 bases at J, with 15 bases between. The CDR3 extends over 15 amino acids. The CDR3 DNA is TGTGCCAGCAGGGCCCCGCCGGGGGGTGGAAACACCATATATTTT. It specifies CASRAPPGGGNTIYF. The entire variable domain, with the rest obtained from reference TRBV28 and TRBJ1-3, is as follows: DVKVTQSSRYLVKRTGEKVFLECVQDMDHENMFWYRQDPGLGLRLIYFSYDVKMKEKGDIPEGYSVSREKKERFSLILESASTNQTSMYLCASRAPPGGGNTIYFGEGSWLTVV.

This clone was seen just once. J is TRBJ1-5 and V is TRBV6-6, with TRBD1 matching over 7 bases. With 2 bases clipped from V and 8 bases from J, the junction kept 6 bases outside the gene matches. This CDR3 contains 14 residues. CDR1 MNHNY and CDR2 SVGAGI come from the germline V gene (reference sequence). This CDR3 reads CASSYGTAEEPQHF. The CDR3, as DNA: TGTGCCAGCAGTTACGGGACAGCGGAGGAGCCCCAGCATTTT.

The V and J genes are TRBV11-3 and TRBJ2-7, with TRBD2 matching 11 bases. Germline V gene sequence: CDR1 SGHNT, CDR2 YENEEA. V lost 5 bases, J lost 4 bases, and 10 bases stayed unmatched. The CDR3 covers 16 residues. The DNA for the CDR3 is TGTGCCAGCAGCACCGGACTAGCGGGCCATTCTTACGAGCAGTACTTC. Its translation: CASSTGLAGHSYEQYF.

The chain couples TRBV3-1 (or the pseudogene TRBV3-2) to TRBJ2-3, with 7 bases fitting TRBD1. The CDR3 runs to 15 residues. Germline V gene lookup returns CDR1 LGHDT and CDR2 YNNKEL (reference sequence). The J segment lost 2 bases and the V segment lost 0 bases, leaving 2 bases of the junction unmatched. CDR3: CASSQETGNTDTQYF. Written as DNA, the CDR3 is TGTGCCAGCAGCCAAGAGACAGGGAACACAGATACGCAGTATTTT.

The rearrangement uses TRBV14 and TRBJ2-7, with TRBD1 as a possible D gene (6 bases). The CDR3 sequence is 14 residues long. The germline V gene encodes CDR1 SGHDN and CDR2 FVKESK. V was trimmed by 2 bases and J by 6 bases, leaving 14 bases between them. CDR3: CASSQSVGGGEQYF. The CDR3 nucleotides are TGTGCCAGCAGCCAATCGGTTGGGGGCGGCGAGCAGTACTTC.

This rearrangement joins TRBV25-1 to TRBJ2-2; 8 nucleotides line up with TRBD1. Looked up from germline, CDR1 is MGHDK and CDR2 is SYGVNS. With V trimmed by 5 bases and J by 3 bases, 2 bases remained unmatched. The CDR3 has 14 amino acids. The CDR3 protein is CASSRTGYTGELFF. The CDR3 nucleotides are TGTGCCAGCAGTCGGACAGGGTACACCGGGGAGCTGTTTTTT.

Written as DNA, the CDR3 is TGCGCCAGCAGCTTGGGAGGGACAGGGCTACGCGAGCAGTACTTC. As protein: CASSLGGTGLREQYF. V gene TRBV5-1 combines with J gene TRBJ2-7, with 9 bases fitting TRBD1. The CDR3 consists of 15 residues. Germline CDR1 and CDR2: SGHRS and YFSETQ. The trim removed 0 bases at V and 6 bases at J, leaving 7 bases unmatched.

The chain has TRBV7-2 and TRBJ2-3; D unresolved. V lost 2 bases and J 0 bases, leaving 12 bases between the germline ends. In germline, CDR1 is SGHTA, CDR2 FQGNSA. This CDR3 is 16 amino acids long. CDR3: CASSLRLPSSTDTQYF. The CDR3 nucleotides are TGTGCCAGCAGCTTACGTCTACCCTCTAGCACAGATACGCAGTATTTT.

J is TRBJ2-3 and V is TRBV3-1 (or the pseudogene TRBV3-2); 9 bases align to TRBD2. The CDR3 length is 14 residues. With 2 bases clipped from V and 5 bases from J, the junction kept 2 bases outside the gene matches. Germline V gives CDR1 LGHDT, CDR2 YNNKEL (reference sequence). CDR3 sequence: CASSQTLAGDTQYF. The CDR3 DNA reads TGTGCCAGCAGCCAAACACTAGCGGGAGATACGCAGTATTTT.

The chain links TRBV11-3 to TRBJ2-1; D gene ambiguous. This CDR3 has 14 amino acids. Germline CDR1 and CDR2: SGHNT and YENEEA. The V and J ends lost 5 bases and 3 bases respectively, with 11 bases between them. The CDR3 loop is CASSPRRDYNEQFF. CDR3 coding DNA: TGTGCCAGCAGCCCCCGTCGAGACTACAATGAGCAGTTCTTC.

This chain joins TRBV11-3 and TRBJ1-4, with a possible D match to TRBD1 (5 bases). V lost 2 bases and J lost 8, with 6 bases in between. CDR1 SGHNT and CDR2 YENEEA come from the germline V gene. The CDR3 totals 12 residues. CDR3 residues: CASSLTGEKLFF. The CDR3 coding sequence is TGTGCCAGCAGCTTAACAGGCGAAAAACTGTTTTTT.

The gene calls are TRBV19 and TRBJ2-7; D might be TRBD2 (5 bases). Germline V CDR1 and CDR2: LNHDA, SQIVND (reference sequence). This CDR3 contains 11 residues. Deletions cut 4 bases from V and 5 bases from J, with 6 bases between. CDR3 sequence (DNA): TGTGCCAGTAGTAAGAGGGACGAGCAGTACTTC. Translated: CASSKRDEQYF.

The chain couples TRBV5-1 to TRBJ2-1; D possibly corresponds to TRBD1 (6 bases). CDR3 length: 14 amino acids. V shed 4 bases and J shed 9 bases, with 17 bases lying between them. The germline V gene encodes CDR1 SGHRS and CDR2 YFSETQ. CDR3 protein: CASSLIGGLGEQFF. In nucleotides, the CDR3 is TGCGCCAGCAGCCTCATTGGGGGCCTCGGTGAGCAGTTCTTC.

This chain uses TRBV4-2 with TRBJ1-2, with D perhaps matching TRBD1 (6 bases). Germline lookup yields CDR1 LGHNA and CDR2 YNFKEQ. V was trimmed by 1 base and J by 8 bases, leaving 14 bases between them. This CDR3 spans 14 amino acids. Written as DNA, the CDR3 is TGTGCCAGCAGCCAAGTGGCGGGGGCGCGCGGCTACACCTTC. Protein: CASSQVAGARGYTF.

V is TRBV28 and J is TRBJ1-1; 12 bases are shared with TRBD1. V lost 4 bases to trimming and J lost 4 bases; unmatched junction nucleotides: 10. The CDR3 is made up of 17 amino acids. In germline, CDR1 is MDHEN, CDR2 SYDVKM. The CDR3 loop reads CASSWGQGASEATEAFF. Written as DNA, the CDR3 is TGTGCCAGCAGTTGGGGACAGGGGGCGTCGGAAGCCACTGAAGCTTTCTTT.

V is TRBV9 and J is TRBJ2-7, with 9 bases fitting TRBD1. The CDR3 is 14 amino acids. Germline V gene lookup returns CDR1 SGDLS and CDR2 YYNGEE. V dropped 0 bases and J dropped 6; count of bases not matched to a gene: 4. CDR3 loop: CASSVATGGGEQYF. The CDR3 DNA is TGTGCCAGCAGCGTAGCTACAGGGGGCGGCGAGCAGTACTTC.